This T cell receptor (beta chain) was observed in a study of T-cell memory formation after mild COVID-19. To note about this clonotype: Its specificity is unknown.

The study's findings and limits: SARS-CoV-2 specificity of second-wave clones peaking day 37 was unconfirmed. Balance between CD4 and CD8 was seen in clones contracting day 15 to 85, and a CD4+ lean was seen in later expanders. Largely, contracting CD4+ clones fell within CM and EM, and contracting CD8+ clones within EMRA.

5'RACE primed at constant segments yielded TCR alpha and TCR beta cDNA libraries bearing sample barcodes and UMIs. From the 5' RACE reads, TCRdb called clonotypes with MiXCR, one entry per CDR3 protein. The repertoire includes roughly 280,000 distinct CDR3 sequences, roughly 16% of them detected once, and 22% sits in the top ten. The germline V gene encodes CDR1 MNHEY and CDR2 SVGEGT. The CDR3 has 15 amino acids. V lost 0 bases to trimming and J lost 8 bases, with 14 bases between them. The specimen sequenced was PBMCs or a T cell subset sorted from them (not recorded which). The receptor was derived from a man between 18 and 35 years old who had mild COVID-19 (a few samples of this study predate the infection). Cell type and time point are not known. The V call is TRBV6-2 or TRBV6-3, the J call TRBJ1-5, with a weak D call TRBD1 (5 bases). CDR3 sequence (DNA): TGTGCCAGCAGTTACTCGGGGGACCTAAGGGAGCCCCAGCATTTT. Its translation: CASSYSGDLREPQHF.